One T cell receptor (beta chain) is described in this entry. The CDR3 is 11 residues long. V gave up 5 bases and J gave up 6 bases, with 11 bases separating them. Germline CDR1 is DFQATT and CDR2 is SNEGSKA (reference sequence). The sample is drawn from a study of blood T cell repertoires in COVID-19. Clones were read by immunoSEQ multiplex PCR, and TCRdb kept only the in-frame ones, dropping some. The table lists about 220,000 clones, 65% to 85% of them singletons. This chain links TRBV20-1 with TRBJ2-7; the D is unclear. Material: peripheral blood. This receptor was taken from a woman aged 60-75 years with acute or convalescent COVID-19. CDR3 coding DNA: TGCAGTGCTGGCACCTTGGCCGAGCAGTACTTC. This encodes CSAGTLAEQYF.